A single sample is the source of the 14 T cell receptor beta chains below, sequenced in a study of OX40 agonist ivuxolimab in advanced cancers. Library preparation employed the immunoSEQ multiplex PCR assay. What TCRdb holds here is the immuneACCESS table cut down to in-frame rearrangements. Part of the clones is not present; checked against another copy, under half of the missing clones reflect an unresolved V gene, and the others are unexplained. A total of 65,000 to 80,000 clones appear in this sample, approximately 78% of them only once. The top ten hold 6.7% of the sample. This specimen was CD4+ or CD8+ T cells sorted from blood, taken in a trial of the OX40 agonist ivuxolimab. Receptors originate from an adult with an advanced solid tumor such as melanoma, head and neck, liver or kidney cancer.

The rearrangement uses TRBV6-5 and TRBJ1-2; a possible D gene is TRBD1 (5 bases). CDR1 and CDR2 (germline): MNHEY, SVGAGI. CDR3 size: 13 residues. V lost 5 bases and J 4 bases, leaving 11 bases between the germline ends. The CDR3 is CASSPGTGYGYTF. In DNA, the CDR3 is TGTGCCAGCAGTCCCGGGACGGGCTATGGCTACACCTTC.

CDR3 nucleotides: TGCGCCAGCAGCTACAGCGGGGGGGACTACAATGAGCAGTTCTTC. It yields the protein CASSYSGGDYNEQFF. The chain employs TRBV5-1 and TRBJ2-1; 10 bases map to TRBD2. J gave up 3 bases and V 3 bases, and 3 bases lay outside the gene matches. CDR1 is SGHRS, CDR2 YFSETQ, per germline. CDR3 length: 15 amino acids.

The rearrangement links TRBV30 to TRBJ1-5; no clear D gene. V was shortened by 3 bases and J by 0 bases, with 12 bases between the two germline ends. The CDR3 length is 15 residues. Germline assignment: CDR1 GTSNPN and CDR2 SVGIG (reference sequence). The CDR3 loop reads CAWRYRDYSNQPQHF. The CDR3 nucleotides are TGTGCCTGGAGGTATAGAGATTATAGCAATCAGCCCCAGCATTTT.

The CDR3 spells CASSEGLGGRETQYF. The CDR3 DNA follows: TGTGCCAGCAGCGAGGGACTAGGGGGCCGGGAGACCCAGTACTTC. The chain recombines TRBV9 with TRBJ2-5; TRBD2 might be the D (8 bases). The CDR3 runs to 15 residues. Trimming left V 3 bases short and J 5 bases short, with 17 bases between. Germline-derived CDR1 and CDR2 are SGDLS and YYNGEE.

The V call is TRBV5-1, the J call TRBJ2-3; TRBD1 aligns across 11 bases. The CDR3 is made up of 15 amino acids. J was trimmed by 5 bases and V by 5 bases; bases with no gene match: 7. The germline gives CDR1 SGHRS, CDR2 YFSETQ. The CDR3 nucleotides read TGCGCCAGCAGACCGGGACAGGGGGATGTAGATACGCAGTATTTT. Its protein is CASRPGQGDVDTQYF.

The rearrangement joins TRBV19 to TRBJ1-5; perhaps TRBD1 as D (6 bases). CDR3 size: 14 residues. Germline V gives CDR1 LNHDA, CDR2 SQIVND (reference sequence). Trimming stripped 4 bases from V and 6 bases from J, with 13 bases between. The CDR3 sequence: CASSSQGGGQPQHF. The CDR3 coding sequence is TGTGCCAGTAGTAGCCAAGGGGGGGGTCAGCCCCAGCATTTT.

The CDR3 is CASSVVSGTDTQYF. The DNA for the CDR3 is TGTGCCAGCAGTGTGGTTTCAGGGACAGATACGCAGTATTTT. V is TRBV2 and J is TRBJ2-3; possible D gene TRBD1, 5 bases. The CDR3 spans 14 residues. V was clipped by 4 bases and J by 3 bases, with 11 bases between them. CDR1 is SNHLY and CDR2 is FYNNEI in the germline V gene.

The chain links TRBV6-6 to TRBJ1-4; D possibly corresponds to TRBD1 (6 bases). V was clipped by 4 bases and J by 6 bases, with 9 bases between them. The CDR3 has 13 residues. CDR1 is MNHNY, CDR2 SVGAGI, per germline (reference sequence). CDR3 nucleotides: TGTGCCAGCAGTTGGGGGCGGGATGAAAAACTGTTTTTT. The encoded protein is CASSWGRDEKLFF.

The V and J genes are TRBV28 and TRBJ1-2; D gene ambiguous. Between the trimmed V and J ends, which lost 5 bases and 4 bases, there was a span of 5 bases. This CDR3 contains 11 residues. Looked up from germline, CDR1 is MDHEN and CDR2 is SYDVKM. This CDR3 is CASSDPYGYTF. The CDR3 nucleotides read TGTGCCAGCAGTGACCCCTATGGCTACACCTTC.

V is TRBV9 and J is TRBJ2-1; TRBD2 matches at 8 bases. CDR1 is SGDLS and CDR2 is YYNGEE in the germline V gene. Trimming took 0 bases from V and 9 from J; bases not matched to a gene: 14. The CDR3 totals 17 residues. The CDR3 DNA is TGTGCCAGCAGCGTAGGGGGCGCGGGGGGAATGCTGTTTGAGCAGTTCTTC. Protein sequence: CASSVGGAGGMLFEQFF.

This chain connects TRBV28 to TRBJ1-6; 7 positions agree with TRBD1. V gave up 10 bases and J gave up 12 bases; unmatched junction bases: 9. The CDR3 consists of 12 residues. Germline assignment: CDR1 MDHEN and CDR2 SYDVKM. This CDR3 is CAITGTDEPLHF. CDR3 nucleotide sequence: TGTGCCATAACCGGGACAGACGAACCCCTCCACTTT.

V gene TRBV10-2 combines with J gene TRBJ2-1; D unclear. CDR1 WSHSY and CDR2 SAAADI come from the germline V gene. This CDR3 has 13 amino acids. The V and J ends lost 8 bases and 0 bases respectively, with 8 bases between them. CDR3 sequence: CASSQSSYNEQFF. DNA of the CDR3: TGCGCCAGCTCTCAGAGCTCCTACAATGAGCAGTTCTTC.

The chain links TRBV4-3 to TRBJ2-1, with 10 bases identical to TRBD1. The trim removed 3 bases at V and 9 bases at J, leaving 8 bases unmatched. The CDR3 runs 15 residues. Germline V CDR1 and CDR2: LGHNA, YSLEER. The CDR3 DNA reads TGCGCCAGCAGCCAGGACAGGGGGAAAGGGATTGAGCAGTTCTTC. Translating it yields CASSQDRGKGIEQFF.

This rearrangement joins TRBV5-1 to TRBJ2-7; D gene unclear. V dropped 7 bases and J dropped 1 base, with 12 bases sitting between them. There are 13 residues in the CDR3. Germline CDR1 and CDR2: SGHRS and YFSETQ. CDR3 DNA sequence: TGCGCCAGCCATAACTCTAGATCCTACGAGCAGTACTTC. As protein: CASHNSRSYEQYF.